This record looks at one TCR beta chain sequence and its context. Participant-given clinical history determined each cohort assignment. Donors in Cohort 3 who had recovered were those with two negative PCRs, healthcare professional clearance, or resolution of their symptoms. Sequencing used immunoSEQ multiplex PCR; TCRdb keeps in-frame clones, though not all of them. The sample comprises more than 300,000 clones, around 86% of which are singletons, and about 4.9% rests with the top ten. These data are taken from a study of blood T cell repertoires in COVID-19. Turning to the study itself: Some COVID-19 samples were acute and others convalescent; all came from the United States, Italy and Spain.

The germline CDR1 and CDR2 sequences are SGDLS and YYNGEE. With 4 bases removed from V and 3 bases from J, the gap between germline ends came to 16 bases. The CDR3 covers 15 residues. The material sequenced was PBMCs or T cells enriched from blood (not recorded which). This clonotype was sampled from a woman aged 50 to 60 who had recovered from COVID-19. The chain recombines TRBV9 with TRBJ1-2; TRBD1 might be the D (5 bases). The chain's CDR3 is CASSPIKGLDYGYTF. Written as DNA, the CDR3 is TGTGCCAGCAGCCCCATAAAGGGGTTGGACTATGGCTACACCTTC.